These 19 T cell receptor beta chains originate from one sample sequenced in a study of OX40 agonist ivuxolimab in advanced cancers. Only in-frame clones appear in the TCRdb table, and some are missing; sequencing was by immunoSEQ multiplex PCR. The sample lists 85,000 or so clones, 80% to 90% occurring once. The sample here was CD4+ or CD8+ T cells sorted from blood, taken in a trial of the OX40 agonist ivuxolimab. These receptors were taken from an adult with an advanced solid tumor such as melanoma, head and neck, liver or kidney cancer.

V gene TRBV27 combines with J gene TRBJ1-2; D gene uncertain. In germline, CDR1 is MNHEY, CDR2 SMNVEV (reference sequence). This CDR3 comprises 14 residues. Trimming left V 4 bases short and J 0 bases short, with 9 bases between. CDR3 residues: CASSWSGSNYGYTF. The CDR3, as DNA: TGTGCCAGCAGTTGGAGTGGGTCTAACTATGGCTACACCTTC.

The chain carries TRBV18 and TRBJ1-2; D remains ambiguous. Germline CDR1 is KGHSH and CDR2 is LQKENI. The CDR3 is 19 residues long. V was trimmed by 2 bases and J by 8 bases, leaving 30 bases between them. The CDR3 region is CASSPSSFIDRGKGWGYTF. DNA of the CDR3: TGTGCCAGCTCACCATCTTCATTTATCGATCGCGGCAAGGGTTGGGGCTACACCTTC.

The CDR3, as DNA: TGTGCCAGCAGCTGGAAACAGGGGGAAGTAGGATCACCCCTCCACTTT. Protein: CASSWKQGEVGSPLHF. This chain links TRBV7-2 with TRBJ1-6; TRBD1 matches at 8 bases. J gave up 10 bases and V 4 bases, and 12 bases lay outside the gene matches. Germline V gene sequence: CDR1 SGHTA, CDR2 FQGNSA. The CDR3 is made up of 16 amino acids.

CDR3 DNA sequence: TGTGCCAGTAGTATTTCGGAGGGAGATACGCAGTATTTT. Residues: CASSISEGDTQYF. This chain connects TRBV19 to TRBJ2-3, with a weak D call TRBD2 (6 bases). Trimming cost V 3 bases and J 5 bases, with 9 bases left between them. Germline CDR1 is LNHDA and CDR2 is SQIVND (reference sequence). This CDR3 is 13 amino acids long.

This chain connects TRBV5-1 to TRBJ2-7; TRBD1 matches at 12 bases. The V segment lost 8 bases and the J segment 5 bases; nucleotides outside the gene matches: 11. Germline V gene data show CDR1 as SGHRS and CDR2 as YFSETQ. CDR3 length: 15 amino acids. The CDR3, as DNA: TGCGCCAGTTCGAAAGCCGGGACAGGGGGCCACGAGCAGTACTTC. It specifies CASSKAGTGGHEQYF.

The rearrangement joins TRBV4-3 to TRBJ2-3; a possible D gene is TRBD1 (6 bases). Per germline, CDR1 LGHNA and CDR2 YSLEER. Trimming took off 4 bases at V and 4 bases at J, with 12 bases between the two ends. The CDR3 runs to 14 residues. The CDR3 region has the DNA TGCGCCAGCAGCCCCAGGGGTGGCTCAGATACGCAGTATTTT. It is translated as CASSPRGGSDTQYF.

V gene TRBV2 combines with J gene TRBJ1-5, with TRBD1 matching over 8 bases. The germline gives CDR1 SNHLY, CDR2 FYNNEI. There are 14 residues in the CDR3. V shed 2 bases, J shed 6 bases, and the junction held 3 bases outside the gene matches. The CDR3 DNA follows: TGTGCCAGCAGTGAACAGGGGGCGGGTCAGCCCCAGCATTTT. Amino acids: CASSEQGAGQPQHF.

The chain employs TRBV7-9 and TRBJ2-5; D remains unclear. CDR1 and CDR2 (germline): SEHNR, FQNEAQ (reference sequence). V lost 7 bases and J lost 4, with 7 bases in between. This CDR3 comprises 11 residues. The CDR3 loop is CASMLTETQYF. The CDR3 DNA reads TGTGCCAGCATGTTGACAGAGACCCAGTACTTC. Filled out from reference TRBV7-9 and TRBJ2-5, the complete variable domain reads DTGVSQNPRHKITKRGQNVTFRCDPISEHNRLYWYRQTLGQGPEFLTYFQNEAQLEKSRLLSDRFSAERPKGSFSTLEIQRTEQGDSAMYLCASMLTETQYFGPGTRLLVL.

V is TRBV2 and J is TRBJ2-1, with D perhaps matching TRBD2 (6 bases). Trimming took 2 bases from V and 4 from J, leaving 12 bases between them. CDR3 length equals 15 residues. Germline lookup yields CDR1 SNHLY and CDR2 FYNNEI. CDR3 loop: CASSEFGTEYNEQFF. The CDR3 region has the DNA TGTGCCAGCAGTGAATTCGGGACTGAGTACAATGAGCAGTTCTTC.

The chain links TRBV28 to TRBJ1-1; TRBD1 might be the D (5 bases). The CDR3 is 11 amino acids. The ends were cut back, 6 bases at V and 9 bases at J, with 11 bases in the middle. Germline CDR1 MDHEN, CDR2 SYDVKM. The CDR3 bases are TGTGCCAGCAGCCGACAGACCCAAGCTTTCTTT. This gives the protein CASSRQTQAFF.

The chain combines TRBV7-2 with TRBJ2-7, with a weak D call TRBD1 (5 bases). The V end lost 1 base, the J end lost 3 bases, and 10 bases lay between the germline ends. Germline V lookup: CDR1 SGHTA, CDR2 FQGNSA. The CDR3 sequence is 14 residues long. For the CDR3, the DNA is TGTGCCAGCAGCTTAGGAACAGGCAACTACGAGCAGTACTTC. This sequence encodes CASSLGTGNYEQYF.

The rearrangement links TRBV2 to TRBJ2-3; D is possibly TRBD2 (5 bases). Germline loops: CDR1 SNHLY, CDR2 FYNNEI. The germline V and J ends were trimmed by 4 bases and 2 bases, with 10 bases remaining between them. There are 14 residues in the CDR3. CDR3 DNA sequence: TGTGCCAGCAGTGCGCTAGCAGCCACAGATACGCAGTATTTT. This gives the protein CASSALAATDTQYF.

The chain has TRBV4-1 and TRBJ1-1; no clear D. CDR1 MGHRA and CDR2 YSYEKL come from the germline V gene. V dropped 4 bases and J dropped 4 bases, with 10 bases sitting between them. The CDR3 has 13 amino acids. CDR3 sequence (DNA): TGCGCCAGCAGCCGTGGAGGATCCACTGAAGCTTTCTTT. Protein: CASSRGGSTEAFF.

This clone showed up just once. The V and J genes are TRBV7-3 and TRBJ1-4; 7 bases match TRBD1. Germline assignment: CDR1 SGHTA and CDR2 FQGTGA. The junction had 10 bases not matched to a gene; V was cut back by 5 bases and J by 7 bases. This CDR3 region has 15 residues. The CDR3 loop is CASSKTGTGGEKLFF. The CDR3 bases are TGTGCCAGCAGCAAGACAGGGACGGGAGGTGAAAAACTGTTTTTT. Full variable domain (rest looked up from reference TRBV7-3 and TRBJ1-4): GAGVSQTPSNKVTEKGKYVELRCDPISGHTALYWYRQSLGQGPEFLIYFQGTGAADDSGLPNDRFFAVRPEGSVSTLKIQRTERGDSAVYLCASSKTGTGGEKLFFGSGTQLSVL.

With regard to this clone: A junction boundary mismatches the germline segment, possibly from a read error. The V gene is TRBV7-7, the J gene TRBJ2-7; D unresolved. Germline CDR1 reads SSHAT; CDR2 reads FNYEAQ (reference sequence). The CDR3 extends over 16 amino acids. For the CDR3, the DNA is TGTGCTAGCAGCTTAGTCAGAACGGATCTTACCTACGAGCAGTACTTC. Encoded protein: CASSLVRTDLTYEQYF.

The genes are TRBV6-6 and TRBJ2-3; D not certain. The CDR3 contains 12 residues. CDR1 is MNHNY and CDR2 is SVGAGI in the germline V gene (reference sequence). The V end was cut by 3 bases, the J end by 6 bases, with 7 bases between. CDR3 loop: CASSYLGDTQYF. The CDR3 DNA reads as TGTGCCAGCAGTTATCTCGGGGATACGCAGTATTTT.

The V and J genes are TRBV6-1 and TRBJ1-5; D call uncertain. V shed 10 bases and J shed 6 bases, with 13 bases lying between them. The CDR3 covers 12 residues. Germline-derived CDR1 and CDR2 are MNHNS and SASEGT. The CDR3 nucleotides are TGTGCCACAGACATTTCTTTTCAGCCCCAGCATTTT. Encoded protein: CATDISFQPQHF.

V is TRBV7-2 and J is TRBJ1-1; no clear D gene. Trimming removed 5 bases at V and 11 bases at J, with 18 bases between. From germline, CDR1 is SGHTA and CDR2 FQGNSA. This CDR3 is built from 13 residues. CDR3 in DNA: TGTGCCAGCAGCCTAAACCGCGATTCGGGTGCTTTCTTT. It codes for CASSLNRDSGAFF.

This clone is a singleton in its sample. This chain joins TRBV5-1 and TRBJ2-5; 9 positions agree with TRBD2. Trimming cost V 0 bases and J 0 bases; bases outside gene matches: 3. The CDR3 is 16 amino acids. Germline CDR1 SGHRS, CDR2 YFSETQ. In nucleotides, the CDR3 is TGCGCCAGCAGCTTGGCAGCTAGCGGGGACCAAGAGACCCAGTACTTC. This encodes CASSLAASGDQETQYF.